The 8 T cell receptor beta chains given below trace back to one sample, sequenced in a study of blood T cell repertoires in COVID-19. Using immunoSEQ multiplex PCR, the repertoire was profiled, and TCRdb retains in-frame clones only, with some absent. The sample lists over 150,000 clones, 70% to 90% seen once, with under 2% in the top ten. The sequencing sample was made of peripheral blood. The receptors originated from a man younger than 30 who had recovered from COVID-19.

For the CDR3, the DNA is TGTGCCAGCAGCGGTAGGCGAGTCTCGGGAAACACCGGGGAGCTGTTTTTT. It codes for CASSGRRVSGNTGELFF. The chain uses TRBV7-8 and TRBJ2-2, with D possibly TRBD2 on 5 matching bases. Germline CDR1 SGHVS, CDR2 FQNEAQ. CDR3 length equals 17 residues. Between the trimmed V and J ends, which lost 5 bases and 2 bases, there was a span of 18 bases.

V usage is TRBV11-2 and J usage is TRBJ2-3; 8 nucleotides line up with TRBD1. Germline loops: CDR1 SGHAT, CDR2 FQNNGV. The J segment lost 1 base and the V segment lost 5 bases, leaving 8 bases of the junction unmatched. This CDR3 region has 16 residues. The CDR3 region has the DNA TGTGCCAGCAGCCTCTCGACAGGGGCTCGCACAGATACGCAGTATTTT. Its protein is CASSLSTGARTDTQYF.

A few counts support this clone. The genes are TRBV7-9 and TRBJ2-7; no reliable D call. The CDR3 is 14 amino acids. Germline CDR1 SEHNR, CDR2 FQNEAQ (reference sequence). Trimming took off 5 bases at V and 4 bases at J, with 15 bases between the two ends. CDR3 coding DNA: TGTGCCAGCAGCAGATCAGGTACCTCGTACGAGCAGTACTTC. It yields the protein CASSRSGTSYEQYF. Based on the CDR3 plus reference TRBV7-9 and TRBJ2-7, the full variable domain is DTGVSQNPRHKITKRGQNVTFRCDPISEHNRLYWYRQTLGQGPEFLTYFQNEAQLEKSRLLSDRFSAERPKGSFSTLEIQRTEQGDSAMYLCASSRSGTSYEQYFGPGTRLTVT.

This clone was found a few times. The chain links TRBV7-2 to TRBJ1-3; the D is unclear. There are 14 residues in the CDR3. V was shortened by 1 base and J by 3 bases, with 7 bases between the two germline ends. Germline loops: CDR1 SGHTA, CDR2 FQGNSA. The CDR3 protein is CASSLDGSGNTIYF. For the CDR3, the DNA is TGTGCCAGCAGCTTAGATGGGAGTGGAAACACCATATATTTT.

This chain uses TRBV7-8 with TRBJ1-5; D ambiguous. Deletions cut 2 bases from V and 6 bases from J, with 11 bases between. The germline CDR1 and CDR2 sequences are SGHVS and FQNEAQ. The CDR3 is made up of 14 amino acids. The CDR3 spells CASSLREGSQPQHF. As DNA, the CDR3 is TGTGCCAGCAGCTTACGAGAGGGATCTCAGCCCCAGCATTTT. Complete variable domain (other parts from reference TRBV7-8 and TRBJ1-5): GAGVSQSPRYKVAKRGQDVALRCDPISGHVSLFWYQQALGQGPEFLTYFQNEAQLDKSGLPSDRFFAERPEGSVSTLKIQRTQQEDSAVYLCASSLREGSQPQHFGDGTRLSIL.

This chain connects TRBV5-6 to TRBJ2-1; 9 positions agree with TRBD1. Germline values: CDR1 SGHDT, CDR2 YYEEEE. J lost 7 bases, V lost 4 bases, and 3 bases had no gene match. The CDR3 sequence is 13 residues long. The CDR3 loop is CASSLGTGNEQFF. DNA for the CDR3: TGTGCCAGCAGCCTCGGGACAGGGAATGAGCAGTTCTTC.

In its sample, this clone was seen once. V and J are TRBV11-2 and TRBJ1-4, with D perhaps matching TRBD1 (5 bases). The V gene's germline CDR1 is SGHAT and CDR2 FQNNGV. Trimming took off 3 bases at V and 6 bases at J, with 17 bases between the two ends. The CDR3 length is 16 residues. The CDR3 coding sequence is TGTGCCAGCAGCTTCAATAACGGGGGGGTTGATGAAAAACTGTTTTTT. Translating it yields CASSFNNGGVDEKLFF.

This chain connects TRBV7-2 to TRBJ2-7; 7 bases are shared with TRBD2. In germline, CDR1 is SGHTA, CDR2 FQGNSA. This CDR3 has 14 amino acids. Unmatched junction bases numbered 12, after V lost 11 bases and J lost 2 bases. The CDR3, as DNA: TGTGCCGGGGATCTAGCGGCCTCCACCTACGAGCAGTACTTC. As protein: CAGDLAASTYEQYF. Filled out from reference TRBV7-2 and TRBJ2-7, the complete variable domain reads GAGVSQSPSNKVTEKGKDVELRCDPISGHTALYWYRQSLGQGLEFLIYFQGNSAPDKSGLPSDRFSAERTGGSVSTLTIQRTQQEDSAVYLCAGDLAASTYEQYFGPGTRLTVT.